This T cell receptor (beta chain) was identified during a study of cytomegalovirus exposure and HLA in healthy donors. Study conclusions and caveats: The majority of CMV-associated TCR beta chains were reported as apparently HLA-restricted in a later analysis. Common viral pathogens (according to a later analysis) appeared linked to several of the most significant clusters.

J gave up 0 bases and V 7 bases, and 4 bases lay outside the gene matches. CDR1 is LNHDA and CDR2 is SQIVND in the germline V gene (reference sequence). The CDR3 is 14 amino acids. The primer mix had 60 Vbeta and 13 Jbeta primers. Clones were read by immunoSEQ multiplex PCR, and TCRdb kept only the in-frame ones, dropping some. The sample records 150,000 to 200,000 clones, over 65% being singletons. To note about this clone: As yet, its antigen is unknown.

Material: PBMCs. J is TRBJ1-2 and V is TRBV19; 8 bases are a match to TRBD1. The clonotype comes from a middle-aged man in good health and CMV-seropositive. The DNA of the CDR3 is TGTGCCAGTACCCCGGGACAGGCTAACTATGGCTACACCTTC. Protein sequence: CASTPGQANYGYTF.